One T cell receptor beta chain is described in this entry. Method: immunoSEQ multiplex PCR; TCRdb's copy keeps in-frame clones and lacks some. The table records 400,000 or so clones, 70% to 90% of them present only once. This entry belongs to a study of blood T cell repertoires in COVID-19. Overall study: Acute and convalescent COVID-19 specimens originated in the United States, Italy and Spain. T cells, B-cell-depleted T cells, or PBMCs supplied cDNA or gDNA.

This CDR3 comprises 13 residues. The rearrangement joins TRBV21-1 to TRBJ2-5; the D call of TRBD1 is as the table states it, not checked on the DNA. TRBV21-1 is tagged as a pseudogene. The origin of this receptor is a man between 18 and 35 years old with COVID-19, enrolled during active disease. The sample comprised peripheral blood. The CDR3 here is CASSYLPKGGQYF. The CDR3 DNA reads TGTGCCAGCAGCTACCTACCCAAAGGGGGCCAGTACTTC.